The next 3 T cell receptor beta chains were all read from a single sample in a study of brain T cells in children with intractable seizures. This table comes from immunoSEQ multiplex PCR, and its TCRdb copy is limited to in-frame clones, with some not included. The sample holds under 400,000 clones; about 93% are singletons and the top ten take 4.5% to 7%. Time point denoted: blood from clinic visit 5 months post-surgery; TSC patient then seizure free. The specimen comprised peripheral blood, sampled roughly 5 months after surgery. The source of these receptors is a boy under two years old with tuberous sclerosis and intractable seizures.

V is TRBV6-6 and J is TRBJ1-5; a possible D gene is TRBD1 (6 bases). The CDR3 contains 14 residues. V lost 5 bases, J lost 7 bases, and 15 bases lay in between. CDR1 and CDR2 from the germline V gene are MNHNY and SVGAGI (reference sequence). The CDR3 DNA follows: TGTGCCAGCAGTGACACAGGGCTCGGACAGCCCCAGCATTTT. Protein: CASSDTGLGQPQHF.

The chain combines TRBV3-1 (or the pseudogene TRBV3-2) with TRBJ1-1; 8 bases are shared with TRBD1. In germline, CDR1 is LGHDT, CDR2 YNNKEL (reference sequence). The CDR3 has 16 amino acids. The junction had 8 bases not matched to a gene; V was cut back by 4 bases and J by 1 base. The CDR3 sequence is CASSPALGQANTEAFF. CDR3 in DNA: TGTGCCAGCAGCCCCGCTCTGGGACAGGCGAACACTGAAGCTTTCTTT.

The CDR3 DNA sequence: TGTGCCAGCAGCTTAGGGGATTACTACGAGCAGTACTTC. Translating it yields CASSLGDYYEQYF. The V call is TRBV7-9, the J call TRBJ2-7; D unclear. Germline V lookup: CDR1 SEHNR, CDR2 FQNEAQ (reference sequence). CDR3 size: 13 residues. V shed 1 base and J shed 3 bases, with 7 bases lying between them.